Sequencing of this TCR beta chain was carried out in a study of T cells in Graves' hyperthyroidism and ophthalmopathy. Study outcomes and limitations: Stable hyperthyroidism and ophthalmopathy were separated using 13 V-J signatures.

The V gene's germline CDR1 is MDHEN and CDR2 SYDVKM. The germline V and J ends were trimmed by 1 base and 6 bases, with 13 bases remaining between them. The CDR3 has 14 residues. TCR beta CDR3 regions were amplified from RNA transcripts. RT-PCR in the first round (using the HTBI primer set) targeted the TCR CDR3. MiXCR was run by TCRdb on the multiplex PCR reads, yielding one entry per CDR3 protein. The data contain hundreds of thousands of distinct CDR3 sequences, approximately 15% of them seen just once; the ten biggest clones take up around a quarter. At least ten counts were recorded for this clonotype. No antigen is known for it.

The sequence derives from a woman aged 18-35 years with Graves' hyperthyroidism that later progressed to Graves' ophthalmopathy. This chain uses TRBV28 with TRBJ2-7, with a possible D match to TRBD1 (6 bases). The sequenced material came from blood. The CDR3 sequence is CASSLSTGLGEQYF. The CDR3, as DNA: TGTGCCAGCAGTTTATCTACAGGGCTTGGCGAGCAGTACTTC.